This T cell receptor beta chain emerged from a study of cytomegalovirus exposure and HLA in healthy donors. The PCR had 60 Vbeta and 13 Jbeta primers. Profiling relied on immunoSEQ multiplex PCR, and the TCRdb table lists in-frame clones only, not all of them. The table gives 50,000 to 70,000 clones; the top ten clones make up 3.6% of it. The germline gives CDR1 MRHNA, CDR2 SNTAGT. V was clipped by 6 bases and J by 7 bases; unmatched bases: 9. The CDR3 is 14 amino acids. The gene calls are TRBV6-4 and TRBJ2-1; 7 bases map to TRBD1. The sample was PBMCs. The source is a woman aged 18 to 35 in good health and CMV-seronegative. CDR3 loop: CASRPRDRANEQFF. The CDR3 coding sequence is TGTGCCAGCAGGCCCCGGGACAGAGCAAATGAGCAGTTCTTC.